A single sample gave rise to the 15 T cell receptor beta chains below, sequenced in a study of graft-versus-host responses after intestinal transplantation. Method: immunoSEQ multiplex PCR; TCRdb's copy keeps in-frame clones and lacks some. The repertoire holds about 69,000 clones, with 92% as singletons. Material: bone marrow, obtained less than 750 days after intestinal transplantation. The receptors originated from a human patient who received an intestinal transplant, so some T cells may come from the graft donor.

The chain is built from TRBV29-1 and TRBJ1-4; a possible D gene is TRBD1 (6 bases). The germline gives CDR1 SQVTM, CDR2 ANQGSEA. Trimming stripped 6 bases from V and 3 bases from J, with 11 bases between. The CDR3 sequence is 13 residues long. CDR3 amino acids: CSVLTGSNEKLFF. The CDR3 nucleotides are TGCAGCGTGCTAACAGGGTCTAATGAAAAACTGTTTTTT.

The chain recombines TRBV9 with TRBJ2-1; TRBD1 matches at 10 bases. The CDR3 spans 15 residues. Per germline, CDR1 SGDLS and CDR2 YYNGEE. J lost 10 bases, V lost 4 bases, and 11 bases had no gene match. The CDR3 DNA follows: TGTGCCAGCAGCCCCCGGACAGGGGGATCGTGGGAGCAGTTCTTC. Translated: CASSPRTGGSWEQFF.

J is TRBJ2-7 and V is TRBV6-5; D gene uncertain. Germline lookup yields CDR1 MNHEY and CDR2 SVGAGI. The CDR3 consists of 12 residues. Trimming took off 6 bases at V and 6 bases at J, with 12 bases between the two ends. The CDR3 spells CASRTTPSEQYF. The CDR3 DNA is TGTGCCAGCAGGACAACCCCCTCCGAGCAGTACTTC.

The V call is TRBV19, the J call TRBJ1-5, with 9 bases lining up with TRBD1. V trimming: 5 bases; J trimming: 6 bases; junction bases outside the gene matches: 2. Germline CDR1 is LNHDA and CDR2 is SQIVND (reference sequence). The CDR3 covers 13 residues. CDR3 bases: TGTGCCAGTAGTGACAGGGGGATTCAGCCCCAGCATTTT. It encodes CASSDRGIQPQHF. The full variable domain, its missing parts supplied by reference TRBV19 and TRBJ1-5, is DGGITQSPKYLFRKEGQNVTLSCEQNLNHDAMYWYRQDPGQGLRLIYYSQIVNDFQKGDIAEGYSVSREKKESFPLTVTSAQKNPTAFYLCASSDRGIQPQHFGDGTRLSIL.

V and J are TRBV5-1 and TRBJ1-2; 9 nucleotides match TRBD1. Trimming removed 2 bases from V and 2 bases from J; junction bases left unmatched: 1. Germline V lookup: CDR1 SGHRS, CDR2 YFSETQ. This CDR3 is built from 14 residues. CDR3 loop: CASSLGQGNYGYTF. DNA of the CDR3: TGCGCCAGCAGCTTAGGACAGGGGAACTATGGCTACACCTTC.

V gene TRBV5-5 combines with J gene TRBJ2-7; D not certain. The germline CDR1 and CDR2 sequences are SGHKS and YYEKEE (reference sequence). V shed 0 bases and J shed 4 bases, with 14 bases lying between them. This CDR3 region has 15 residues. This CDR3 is CASSLGLVFGYEQYF. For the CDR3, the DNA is TGTGCCAGCAGCTTGGGCCTTGTTTTCGGATACGAGCAGTACTTC.

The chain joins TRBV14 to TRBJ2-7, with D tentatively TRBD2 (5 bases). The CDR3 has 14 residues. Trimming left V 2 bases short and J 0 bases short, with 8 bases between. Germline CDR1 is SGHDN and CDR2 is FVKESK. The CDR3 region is CASSQWRSSYEQYF. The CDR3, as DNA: TGTGCCAGCAGCCAATGGAGGAGCTCCTACGAGCAGTACTTC.

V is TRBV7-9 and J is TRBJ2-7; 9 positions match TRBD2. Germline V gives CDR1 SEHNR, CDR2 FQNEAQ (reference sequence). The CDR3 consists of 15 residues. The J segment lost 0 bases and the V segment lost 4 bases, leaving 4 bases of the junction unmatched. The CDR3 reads CASSSAGGPSYEQYF. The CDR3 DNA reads TGTGCCAGCAGCTCTGCGGGGGGGCCCTCCTACGAGCAGTACTTC.

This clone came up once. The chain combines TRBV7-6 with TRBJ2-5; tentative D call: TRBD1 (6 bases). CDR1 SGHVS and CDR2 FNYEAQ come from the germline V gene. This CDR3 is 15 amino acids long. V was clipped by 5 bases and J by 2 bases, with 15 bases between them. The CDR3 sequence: CASSPPGHSQETQYF. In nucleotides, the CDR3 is TGTGCCAGCAGCCCCCCGGGACACTCACAAGAGACCCAGTACTTC.

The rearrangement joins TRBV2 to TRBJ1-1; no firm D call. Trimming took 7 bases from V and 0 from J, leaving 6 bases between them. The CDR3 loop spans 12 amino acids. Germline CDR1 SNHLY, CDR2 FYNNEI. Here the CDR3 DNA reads TGTGCCAGCAACCGGGTGAACACTGAAGCTTTCTTT. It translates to CASNRVNTEAFF. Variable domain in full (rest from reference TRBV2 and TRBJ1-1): EPEVTQTPSHQVTQMGQEVILRCVPISNHLYFYWYRQILGQKVEFLVSFYNNEISEKSEIFDDQFSVERPDGSNFTLKIRSTKLEDSAMYFCASNRVNTEAFFGQGTRLTVV.

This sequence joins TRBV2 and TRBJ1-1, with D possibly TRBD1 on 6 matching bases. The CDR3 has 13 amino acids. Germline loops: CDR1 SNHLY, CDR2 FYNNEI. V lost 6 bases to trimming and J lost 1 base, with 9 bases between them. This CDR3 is CASRAGQNTEAFF. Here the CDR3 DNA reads TGTGCCAGCAGAGCGGGACAGAACACTGAAGCTTTCTTT.

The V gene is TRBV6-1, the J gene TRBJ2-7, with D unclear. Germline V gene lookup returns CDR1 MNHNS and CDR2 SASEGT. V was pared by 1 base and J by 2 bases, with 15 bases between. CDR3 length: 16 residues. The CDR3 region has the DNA TGTGCCAGCAGTGAAGGTTGGTCAGAGCCTGCCTACGAGCAGTACTTC. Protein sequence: CASSEGWSEPAYEQYF.

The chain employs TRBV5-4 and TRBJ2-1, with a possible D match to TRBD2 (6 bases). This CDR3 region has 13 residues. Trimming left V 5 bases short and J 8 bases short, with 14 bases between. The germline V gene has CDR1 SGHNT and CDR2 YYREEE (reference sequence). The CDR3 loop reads CASSSTSLDEQFF. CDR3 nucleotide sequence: TGTGCCAGCAGTTCTACTAGCCTGGATGAGCAGTTCTTC.

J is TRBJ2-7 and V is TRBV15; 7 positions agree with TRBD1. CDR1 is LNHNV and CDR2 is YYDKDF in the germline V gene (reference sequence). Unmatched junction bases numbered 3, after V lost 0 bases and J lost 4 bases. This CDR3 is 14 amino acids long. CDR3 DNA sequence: TGTGCCACCAGCAGAGAGACAGGGAGATACGAGCAGTACTTC. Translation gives CATSRETGRYEQYF. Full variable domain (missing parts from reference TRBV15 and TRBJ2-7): DAMVIQNPRYQVTQFGKPVTLSCSQTLNHNVMYWYQQKSSQAPKLLFHYYDKDFNNEADTPDNFQSRRPNTSFCFLDIRSPGLGDTAMYLCATSRETGRYEQYFGPGTRLTVT.

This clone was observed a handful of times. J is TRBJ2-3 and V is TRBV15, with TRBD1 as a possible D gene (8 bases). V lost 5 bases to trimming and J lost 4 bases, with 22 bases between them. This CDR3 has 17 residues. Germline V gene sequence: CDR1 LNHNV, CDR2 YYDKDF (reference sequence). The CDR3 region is CATSAQLTGGGADTQYF. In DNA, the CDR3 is TGTGCCACCAGCGCCCAGCTTACAGGGGGGGGCGCAGATACGCAGTATTTT.